This T cell receptor beta chain was found in a study of response to subunit inactivated influenza vaccine. Overall study findings and caveats: Each seasonal influenza vaccination, the authors suggested, recruits few new T cells.

TCRdb ran MiXCR on the RT-PCR reads and lists one entry per CDR3 protein. The table includes approximately 570,000 distinct CDR3 sequences, about 8% detected once. To note about this clonotype: Its target is not known.

CDR3 size: 16 residues. Germline loops: CDR1 SGHRS, CDR2 YFSETQ. V was cut by 4 bases and J by 5 bases, with 21 bases left in between. This TCR was recovered from a man between 50 and 69 years old who received an inactivated influenza vaccine. Sequencing was performed on PBMCs from blood, taken around 2 years after vaccination. The rearrangement joins TRBV5-1 to TRBJ1-1; D might be TRBD1 (6 bases). The CDR3 reads CASSQRPQGSGTEAFF. The CDR3, as DNA: TGCGCCAGCAGCCAAAGACCTCAGGGGAGTGGTACTGAAGCTTTCTTT.